This TCR beta chain was identified in a study of T cells in Graves' hyperthyroidism and ophthalmopathy. Findings and limits, study-wide: Most thyroid clonotypes expanded above 0.001 appeared in blood too.

Subjects with ophthalmopathy showed a Clinical Activity Score no lower than 3, a NOSPECS grade no lower than 4, and a duration shorter than 3 months. Uncontrolled infection, other autoimmune disease, pregnancy or lactation barred patients from enrollment. This clonotype was counted ten times or more. The antigen is undetermined. RNA transcripts were the template for amplifying TCR beta CDR3 regions. An initial round of RT-PCR targeting the TCR CDR3 relied on the HTBI primer set. TCRdb re-analysed the multiplex PCR reads in MiXCR, keeping a single row per CDR3 protein. This sample has approximately 300,000 distinct CDR3 sequences, with about a sixth found just once. The trim removed 6 bases at V and 4 bases at J, leaving 8 bases unmatched. The CDR3 contains 14 residues.

The sequenced sample consisted of blood. The origin of this receptor is a woman aged 60 to 75 with Graves' ophthalmopathy. The chain links TRBV12-3 or TRBV12-4 to TRBJ1-1; TRBD1 agrees at 7 bases. The CDR3 sequence is CASSRAGGPTEAFF. The CDR3 region has the DNA TGTGCCAGCAGCCGCGCAGGGGGTCCCACTGAAGCTTTCTTT.